Sequencing of this T cell receptor (beta chain) was carried out in a study of molecular identifiers for immune sequencing clone quantification. General study results and limits: In naive cells, clones above 20 RNA copies held under 1% of molecules, whereas in effector cells they held over 99%.

The ends were cut back, 5 bases at V and 4 bases at J, with 11 bases in the middle. Germline CDR1 and CDR2: DFQATT and SNEGSKA (reference sequence). The CDR3 sequence is 12 residues long. Naive CD8 sequencing libraries were generated from 20,000 to 1,000,000 sorted cells, with 10%, 30% or 50% RNA as input. For bulk TCR libraries, previously described methods and listed TCR primers were used. TCRdb recomputed calls from the PCR reads with MiXCR, one row per CDR3 protein. The table shows about 320,000 distinct CDR3 sequences, with roughly a quarter occurring only once. This clonotype was detected many times. The antigen is undetermined.

The material sequenced was naive CD8+ T cells from blood, with Jurkat cell RNA spiked in. Subset defined: FACS-sorted CD8+CD4-CCR7+CD45RA+ naive T cells. The sequence was collected from a human donor in good health. Some libraries in this study had Jurkat cell RNA spiked in. The chain links TRBV20-1 to TRBJ1-2; D is uncertain. DNA of the CDR3: TGCAGTGCTCCATTAGGGTTCTATGGCTACACCTTC. Protein: CSAPLGFYGYTF.